Given below is one T cell receptor beta chain in context. The antigen is undetermined. TCRdb called the 5' RACE reads again in MiXCR, with one record for every CDR3 protein. This sample yields 250,000 to 400,000 distinct CDR3 sequences, of which more than 9% are seen a single time; roughly 9.2% belongs to the top ten. This specimen belongs to a study of CD8 T cells in ankylosing spondylitis. Study-wide results and limits: Enrichment of disease-linked clones was reportedly significant in matched ankylosing spondylitis synovial fluid. It appeared that ankylosing spondylitis blood was characterized by a TCR beta motif of several highly homologous variants. There were earlier reports of some motif variants in reactive arthritis synovial fluid and blood.

V lost 6 bases, J lost 5 bases, and 14 bases lay in between. The CDR3 runs to 15 residues. The origin of this receptor is a female donor with ankylosing spondylitis or in good health (not recorded which). The sequenced material came from blood, either unsorted or a sorted T cell fraction (not recorded which). The gene calls are TRBV12-3 or TRBV12-4 and TRBJ1-6; TRBD1 is a possible D gene (6 bases). In nucleotides, the CDR3 is TGTGCCAGCAGAGTTATGGGGGGCGATAATTCACCCCTCCACTTT. It codes for CASRVMGGDNSPLHF.